This T cell receptor (beta chain) was found in a study of identical twins. To note about this clonotype: Its antigen is undetermined.

Points from the study as a whole: Cross-sectional statistics, not tracking of the same donors, supported the conclusions. For out-of-frame beta sequences, excess twin sharing was weaker. Models underpredicted monozygotic twin sharing of out-of-frame TCR alpha.

TCRdb re-called the 5' RACE reads through MiXCR, storing one row per CDR3 protein. Counted here are 1.5 million or so distinct CDR3 sequences, about 32% occurring once; the ten biggest clones make up approximately 0.29%. The CDR3 loop spans 14 amino acids. Trimming cost V 2 bases and J 8 bases, with 12 bases left between them. Per the germline V gene, CDR1 is SGHTA and CDR2 is FQGNSA. Input material: cord blood. The V gene is TRBV7-2, the J gene TRBJ1-4; a possible D gene is TRBD1 (5 bases). The sequence was obtained from a newborn girl in good health. CDR3 DNA sequence: TGTGCCAGCAGCTTATGGGGGGGTACGGAAAAACTGTTTTTT. This codes for CASSLWGGTEKLFF.